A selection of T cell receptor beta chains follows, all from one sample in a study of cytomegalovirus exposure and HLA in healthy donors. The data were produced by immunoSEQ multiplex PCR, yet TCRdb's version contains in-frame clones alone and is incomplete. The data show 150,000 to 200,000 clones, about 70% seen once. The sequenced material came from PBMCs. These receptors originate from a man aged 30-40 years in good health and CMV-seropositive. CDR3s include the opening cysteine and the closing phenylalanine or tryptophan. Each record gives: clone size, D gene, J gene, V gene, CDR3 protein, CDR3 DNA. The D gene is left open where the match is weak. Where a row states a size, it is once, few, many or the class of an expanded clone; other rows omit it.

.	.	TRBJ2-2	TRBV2	CASRPTSTGELFF	TGTGCCAGCAGACCGACTTCCACCGGGGAGCTGTTTTTT
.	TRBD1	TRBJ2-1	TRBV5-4	CASSQGQGPYNEQFF	TGTGCCAGCAGCCAGGGACAGGGACCCTACAATGAGCAGTTCTTC
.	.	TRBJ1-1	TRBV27	CASSLTGQNTEAFF	TGTGCCAGCAGTTTAACGGGACAGAACACTGAAGCTTTCTTT
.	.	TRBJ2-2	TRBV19	CASLYTGELFF	TGTGCTAGCCTTTACACCGGGGAGCTGTTTTTT
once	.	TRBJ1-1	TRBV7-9	CASSLSGIPEAFF	TGTGCCAGCAGCCTGAGCGGGATCCCTGAAGCTTTCTTT
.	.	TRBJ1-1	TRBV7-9	CASMGFRGATNTEAFF	TGTGCCAGCATGGGTTTTCGGGGGGCTACAAACACTGAAGCTTTCTTT
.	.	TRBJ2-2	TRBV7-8	CASSSGGSGNTGELFF	TGTGCCAGCAGCTCGGGCGGTAGCGGTAACACCGGGGAGCTGTTTTTT
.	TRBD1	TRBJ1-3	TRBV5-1	CASSRTGERNTIYF	TGCGCCAGCAGCCGGACAGGGGAAAGAAACACCATATATTTT
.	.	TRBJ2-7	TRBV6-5	CASSYTRDNYYEQYF	TGTGCCAGCAGTTATACTCGGGACAACTACTACGAGCAGTACTTC
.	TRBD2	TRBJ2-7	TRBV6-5	CASSGLAGGSEYF	TGTGCCAGCAGCGGACTAGCGGGAGGATCAGAGTACTTC
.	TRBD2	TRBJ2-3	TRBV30	CAWRLAASTDTQYF	TGTGCCTGGAGACTAGCGGCAAGCACAGATACGCAGTATTTT
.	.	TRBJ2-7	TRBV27	CASSATRLRSGRKEQYF	TGTGCCAGCAGTGCCACTCGACTGCGATCGGGGAGAAAGGAGCAGTACTTC
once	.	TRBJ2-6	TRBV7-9	CASSLRGLLGANVLTF	TGTGCCAGCAGCTTAAGAGGACTCCTTGGGGCCAACGTCCTGACTTTC
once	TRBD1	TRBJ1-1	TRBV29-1	CSVDRGRFSEAFF	TGCAGCGTAGACAGGGGGAGATTCTCTGAAGCTTTCTTT
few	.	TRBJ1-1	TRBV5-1	CASSLGPDSLNTEAFF	TGCGCCAGCAGCTTGGGGCCCGACAGCTTGAACACTGAAGCTTTCTTT
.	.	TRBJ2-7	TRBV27	CASSLRAGALEQYF	TGTGCCAGCAGTTTAAGGGCAGGGGCTCTCGAGCAGTACTTC
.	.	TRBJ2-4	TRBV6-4	CASSDSSGLAKNIQYF	TGTGCCAGCAGTGACTCGAGCGGACTAGCCAAAAACATTCAGTACTTC
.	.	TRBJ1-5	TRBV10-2	CASSESGRDQPQHF	TGCGCCAGCAGTGAGTCCGGCAGGGATCAGCCCCAGCATTTT
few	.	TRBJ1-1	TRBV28	CASSSPGGNTEAFF	TGTGCCAGCAGTTCCCCGGGGGGTAACACTGAAGCTTTCTTT
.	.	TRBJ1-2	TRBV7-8	CASSLPQGYGYTF	TGTGCCAGCAGCTTACCCCAGGGGTATGGCTACACCTTC
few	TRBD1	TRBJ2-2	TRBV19	CASSQGQGATGELFF	TGTGCCAGTAGCCAGGGACAGGGGGCAACCGGGGAGCTGTTTTTT
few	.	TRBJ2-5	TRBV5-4	CAARSTDQETQYF	TGTGCCGCACGAAGCACAGACCAAGAGACCCAGTACTTC
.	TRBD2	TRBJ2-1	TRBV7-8	CASSLLGTSGTNEQFF	TGTGCCAGCAGCTTACTAGGGACTAGCGGGACTAATGAGCAGTTCTTC
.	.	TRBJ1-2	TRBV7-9	CASHQQGIGGYTF	TGTGCCAGCCATCAACAGGGAATCGGGGGCTACACCTTC
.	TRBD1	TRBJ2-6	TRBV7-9	CASSLVQGAGANVLTF	TGTGCCAGCAGCTTAGTACAGGGGGCTGGGGCCAACGTCCTGACTTTC
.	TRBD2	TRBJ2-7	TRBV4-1	CASSLTSGSSYEQYF	TGCGCCAGCAGCCTAACTAGCGGGAGCTCCTACGAGCAGTACTTC
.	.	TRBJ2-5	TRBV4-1	CASSQAGPGAQYF	TGCGCCAGCAGCCAAGCTGGGCCAGGGGCCCAGTACTTC
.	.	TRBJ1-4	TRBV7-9	CASRAGANEKLFF	TGTGCCAGCAGAGCAGGGGCTAATGAAAAACTGTTTTTT
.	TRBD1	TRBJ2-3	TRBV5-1	CASSLDRGSTDTQYF	TGCGCCAGCAGCTTGGACAGGGGGAGCACAGATACGCAGTATTTT
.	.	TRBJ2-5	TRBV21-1	CASFPGQETQYF	TGTGCCAGCTTTCCGGGCCAAGAGACCCAGTACTTC
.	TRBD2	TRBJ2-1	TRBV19	CASSPDASGLFNEQFF	TGTGCCAGTAGTCCCGATGCTAGCGGATTATTCAATGAGCAGTTCTTC
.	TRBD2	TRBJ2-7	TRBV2	CASSEFGTSGKYEQYF	TGTGCCAGCAGTGAATTTGGGACTAGCGGGAAGTACGAGCAGTACTTC
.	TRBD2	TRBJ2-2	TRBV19	CASRGTSVNTGELFF	TGTGCCAGTAGAGGGACTAGCGTGAACACCGGGGAGCTGTTTTTT
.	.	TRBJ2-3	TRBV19	CASSISGSAYGTDTQYF	TGTGCCAGTAGTATATCCGGGAGCGCTTACGGCACAGATACGCAGTATTTT
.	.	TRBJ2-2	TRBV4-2	CASSQDIRSGELFF	TGTGCCAGCAGCCAAGATATCAGGTCCGGGGAGCTGTTTTTT
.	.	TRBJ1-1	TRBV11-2	CASSRVGMGGQTNTEAFF	TGTGCCAGCAGTCGCGTTGGTATGGGCGGACAGACGAACACTGAAGCTTTCTTT
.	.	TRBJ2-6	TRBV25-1	CASTLETGSGANVLTF	TGTGCCAGCACCCTAGAGACGGGCTCTGGGGCCAACGTCCTGACTTTC
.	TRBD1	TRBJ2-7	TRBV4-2	CASSHGQGKSNEQYF	TGTGCCAGCAGCCACGGACAGGGGAAGTCTAACGAGCAGTACTTC
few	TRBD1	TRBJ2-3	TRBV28	CASSRTGSGADTQYF	TGTGCCAGCAGTAGGACAGGGTCTGGGGCAGATACGCAGTATTTT
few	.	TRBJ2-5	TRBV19	CASSLERVGSGETQYF	TGTGCCAGTAGTCTCGAGAGGGTAGGGAGTGGAGAGACCCAGTACTTC
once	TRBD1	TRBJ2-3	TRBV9	CASSVGTGDYPDTQYF	TGTGCCAGCAGCGTAGGGACAGGGGATTATCCAGATACGCAGTATTTT
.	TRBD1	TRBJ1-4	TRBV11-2	CASSSTGTVNEKLFF	TGTGCCAGCAGCTCAACCGGGACAGTTAATGAAAAACTGTTTTTT
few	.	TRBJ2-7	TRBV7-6	CASSPGLGVMYF	TGTGCCAGCAGCCCCGGGTTAGGGGTGATGTACTTC
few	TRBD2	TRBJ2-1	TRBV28	CASSFRLRGEQFF	TGTGCCAGCAGTTTTCGCCTGCGGGGGGAGCAGTTCTTC
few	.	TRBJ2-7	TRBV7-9	CASSPPTGAGVYEQYF	TGTGCCAGCAGCCCCCCAACGGGGGCGGGAGTCTACGAGCAGTACTTC
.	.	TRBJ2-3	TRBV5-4	CASSLLWGAVVASTDTQYF	TGTGCCAGCAGCTTGTTGTGGGGCGCCGTGGTTGCTAGCACAGATACGCAGTATTTT
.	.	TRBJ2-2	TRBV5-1	CASSFTGRTGELFF	TGCGCCAGCAGCTTCACAGGGCGCACCGGGGAGCTGTTTTTT
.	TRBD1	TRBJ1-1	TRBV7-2	CASSFYRDRGTEAFF	TGTGCCAGCAGCTTCTACCGGGACAGGGGCACTGAAGCTTTCTTT
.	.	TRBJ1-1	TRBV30	CARSPPGGVSTEAFF	TGTGCCAGATCTCCACCGGGAGGGGTGAGCACTGAAGCTTTCTTT
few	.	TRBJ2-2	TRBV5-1	CASCGQMNTGELFF	TGCGCCAGCTGCGGACAGATGAACACCGGGGAGCTGTTTTTT
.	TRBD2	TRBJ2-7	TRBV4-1	CASSQDLGRAYEQYF	TGCGCCAGCAGCCAAGATCTGGGGAGGGCCTACGAGCAGTACTTC
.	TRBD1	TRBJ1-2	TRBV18	CASSPPEGQTVNYGYTF	TGTGCCAGCTCACCACCGGAGGGACAGACTGTTAACTATGGCTACACCTTC
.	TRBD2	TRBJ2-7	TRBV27	CASSFAGATEQYF	TGTGCCAGCAGTTTTGCGGGAGCTACCGAGCAGTACTTC
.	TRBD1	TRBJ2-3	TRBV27	CASSRTGGTDTQYF	TGTGCCAGCAGTCGGACAGGGGGCACAGATACGCAGTATTTT
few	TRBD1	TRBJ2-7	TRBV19	CASSGTGGFSEQYF	TGTGCCAGTAGCGGGACAGGGGGATTTTCCGAGCAGTACTTC
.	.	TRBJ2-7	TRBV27	CASSLAPTYEQYF	TGTGCCAGCAGTTTAGCGCCCACCTACGAGCAGTACTTC
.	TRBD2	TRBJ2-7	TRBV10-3	CAIRGTSYPSYEQYF	TGTGCCATCAGAGGGACTAGCTACCCCTCCTACGAGCAGTACTTC
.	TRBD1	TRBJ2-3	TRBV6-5	CASRSGGEDTQYF	TGTGCCAGCCGTTCAGGGGGCGAAGATACGCAGTATTTT
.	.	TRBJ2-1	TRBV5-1	CASSLPAAEQFF	TGCGCCAGCAGCTTGCCGGCGGCGGAGCAGTTCTTC